The 28 T cell receptor beta chains in this list originate from one sample, sequenced in a study of shared clonotypes between healthy human individuals. This table comes from immunoSEQ multiplex PCR, and its TCRdb copy is limited to in-frame clones, with some not included. The sample lists over 2 million clones; over 85% were seen once. The sample was naive CD4+ T cells sorted from blood. Subset described: CD45RA+ positively selected. All receptors come from a man aged 18 to 29 in good health.

The chain has TRBV30 and TRBJ1-2, with unresolved D. Germline V lookup: CDR1 GTSNPN, CDR2 SVGIG (reference sequence). Trimming cost V 2 bases and J 5 bases, with 18 bases left between them. This CDR3 is built from 15 residues. In nucleotides, the CDR3 is TGTGCCTGGAGTCTGGGGATTGAGGTCGGATATGGCTACACCTTC. Amino acids: CAWSLGIEVGYGYTF.

V usage is TRBV28 and J usage is TRBJ2-3, with D perhaps matching TRBD1 (5 bases). Germline lookup yields CDR1 MDHEN and CDR2 SYDVKM. Deletions cut 3 bases from V and 3 bases from J, with 13 bases between. The CDR3 contains 15 residues. The CDR3 region has the DNA TGTGCCAGCAGTTTGAGACAGAAAGCTACAGATACGCAGTATTTT. This translates into CASSLRQKATDTQYF.

The CDR3 DNA is TGCGCCAGCAGCTTGGTGCAGGAGGGCGGCTACACCTTC. Translated, it gives CASSLVQEGGYTF. The chain couples TRBV5-1 to TRBJ1-2; D unresolved. CDR1 is SGHRS, CDR2 YFSETQ, per germline. The CDR3 has 13 residues. The germline V and J ends were trimmed by 0 bases and 8 bases, with 11 bases remaining between them.

The chain recombines TRBV6-1 with TRBJ2-7; D is unclear. Germline CDR1 reads MNHNS; CDR2 reads SASEGT. The CDR3 spans 15 residues. The V end lost 0 bases, the J end lost 2 bases, and 11 bases lay between the germline ends. The CDR3 spells CASSEARLTTYEQYF. The DNA of the CDR3 is TGTGCCAGCAGTGAAGCCCGACTGACGACCTACGAGCAGTACTTC.

CDR3 bases: TGTGCCTGGGCGACAGCAGCACCTTCACCCCTCCACTTT. It yields the protein CAWATAAPSPLHF. The rearrangement links TRBV30 to TRBJ1-6; D might be TRBD1 (5 bases). Trimming shortened V by 5 bases and J by 9 bases, and 14 bases separated the two germline ends. The CDR3 covers 13 residues. In germline, CDR1 is GTSNPN, CDR2 SVGIG (reference sequence).

As for this clone: Other nucleotide sequences from this sample produce the same CDR3. V gene TRBV18 combines with J gene TRBJ1-1; D unresolved. Trimming cost V 2 bases and J 6 bases, with 10 bases left between them. Germline CDR1 reads KGHSH; CDR2 reads LQKENI. CDR3 size: 13 residues. CDR3 protein: CASSPSLGAEAFF. The CDR3, as DNA: TGTGCCAGCTCACCATCACTTGGGGCTGAAGCTTTCTTT.

V and J are TRBV4-1 and TRBJ2-5; TRBD1 matches at 8 bases. After removal of 0 bases from V and 5 bases from J, the junction contained 8 bases not matched to a gene. Germline-derived CDR1 and CDR2 are MGHRA and YSYEKL. This CDR3 contains 16 residues. The CDR3 is CASSQDDRGVGETQYF. CDR3 coding DNA: TGCGCCAGCAGCCAAGATGACAGGGGAGTGGGTGAGACCCAGTACTTC.

The chain uses TRBV6-1 and TRBJ2-7; the D gene is possibly TRBD2 (6 bases). Germline-derived CDR1 and CDR2 are MNHNS and SASEGT. Trimming cost V 8 bases and J 0 bases, with 11 bases left between them. This CDR3 is built from 13 residues. The DNA of the CDR3 is TGTGCCAGCCACGGGGGTATCTCCTACGAGCAGTACTTC. This sequence encodes CASHGGISYEQYF.

This chain links TRBV11-2 with TRBJ2-2, with D perhaps assigned TRBD1 or TRBD2 (5 bases each). The germline CDR1 and CDR2 sequences are SGHAT and FQNNGV. The ends were cut back, 3 bases at V and 4 bases at J, with 15 bases in the middle. The CDR3 has 16 residues. For the CDR3, the DNA is TGTGCCAGCAGCTTTGGGGGAACATTAGGCACCGGGGAGCTGTTTTTT. Its protein is CASSFGGTLGTGELFF.

This chain uses TRBV4-1 with TRBJ1-4; D call uncertain. This CDR3 contains 16 residues. Germline loops: CDR1 MGHRA, CDR2 YSYEKL. V was pared by 0 bases and J by 0 bases, with 8 bases between. As DNA, the CDR3 is TGCGCCAGCAGCCAAGACCGAGCCGCAACTAATGAAAAACTGTTTTTT. It codes for CASSQDRAATNEKLFF.

The gene calls are TRBV11-2 and TRBJ1-1; no reliable D call. Germline V gene data show CDR1 as SGHAT and CDR2 as FQNNGV. The V end was cut by 2 bases, the J end by 5 bases, with 12 bases between. The CDR3 length is 14 residues. Here the CDR3 reads CASSLLLVDTEAFF. The CDR3, as DNA: TGTGCCAGCAGCTTACTCCTAGTCGATACTGAAGCTTTCTTT.

The chain has TRBV6-6 and TRBJ1-3; no firm D call. CDR1 and CDR2 from the germline V gene are MNHNY and SVGAGI (reference sequence). The CDR3 consists of 13 residues. V lost 7 bases, J lost 4 bases, and 11 bases lay in between. The CDR3 bases are TGTGCCAGCACCAAGCTAAGCGGAAACACCATATATTTT. This sequence encodes CASTKLSGNTIYF.

J is TRBJ2-3 and V is TRBV10-3; 7 bases align to TRBD2. Germline CDR1 ENHRY, CDR2 SYGVKD. Trimming at V came to 6 bases and at J to 0 bases, leaving 3 bases not matched to a gene. This CDR3 is 14 amino acids long. CDR3 sequence (DNA): TGTGCCATCAGGTTGACTAGCAGCACAGATACGCAGTATTTT. The encoded protein is CAIRLTSSTDTQYF.

Note on this clone: A much larger clone sits a single nucleotide away, making a read error possible. This sequence joins TRBV5-1 and TRBJ1-1, with a weak D call TRBD1 (6 bases). The CDR3 is made up of 14 amino acids. V shed 4 bases and J shed 6 bases, with 16 bases lying between them. The germline gives CDR1 SGHRS, CDR2 YFSETQ. The CDR3 nucleotides are TGCGCCAGCAGCCGTGACAGGAGTGACGCTGAAGCTTTCTTT. Translation gives CASSRDRSDAEAFF.

Regarding this clone: The sample carries other DNA sequences with the same CDR3. The rearrangement uses TRBV5-1 and TRBJ2-5; D is unresolved. V was trimmed by 0 bases and J by 1 base, leaving 7 bases between them. In germline, CDR1 is SGHRS, CDR2 YFSETQ. The CDR3 extends over 14 amino acids. CDR3 amino acids: CASSLVPGQETQYF. The CDR3 DNA follows: TGCGCCAGCAGCTTGGTCCCCGGCCAAGAGACCCAGTACTTC.

This chain uses TRBV25-1 with TRBJ2-3; D is unresolved. Per germline, CDR1 MGHDK and CDR2 SYGVNS. The length of the CDR3 is 13 residues. The germline V and J ends were trimmed by 6 bases and 3 bases, with 10 bases remaining between them. CDR3 sequence reads: CASRPAATDTQYF. In nucleotides, the CDR3 is TGTGCCAGCAGGCCCGCTGCGACAGATACGCAGTATTTT.

As to this clone: Other DNA sequences within the sample encode an identical CDR3. This chain links TRBV11-2 with TRBJ2-3; D unresolved. The length of the CDR3 is 16 residues. The germline V gene encodes CDR1 SGHAT and CDR2 FQNNGV. The V gene lost 1 base and the J gene lost 1 base, with 12 bases spanning the gap. In DNA form, the CDR3 reads TGTGCCAGCAGCTTAGGTTTAGGACGGGGCACAGATACGCAGTATTTT. Protein product: CASSLGLGRGTDTQYF.

The rearrangement uses TRBV11-2 and TRBJ1-2, with 8 bases identical to TRBD1. The CDR3 spans 12 residues. CDR1 SGHAT and CDR2 FQNNGV come from the germline V gene. V dropped 5 bases and J dropped 12; count of bases not matched to a gene: 8. The CDR3 bases are TGTGCCAGCAGCCGAAAAGGACAGGGCGACACCTTC. It specifies CASSRKGQGDTF.

This clone showed up just once. The rearrangement links TRBV2 to TRBJ2-1, with D unclear. The CDR3 loop spans 10 amino acids. V shed 8 bases and J shed 8 bases, with 7 bases lying between them. From germline, CDR1 is SNHLY and CDR2 FYNNEI. CDR3: CASSRDEQFF. As DNA, the CDR3 is TGTGCCAGCTCACGGGATGAGCAGTTCTTC.

This clone has a handful of counts. The chain couples TRBV5-1 to TRBJ1-1; a possible D gene is TRBD1 (5 bases). Germline V gene lookup returns CDR1 SGHRS and CDR2 YFSETQ. The CDR3 is made up of 14 amino acids. Deletions cut 5 bases from V and 4 bases from J, with 15 bases between. In DNA, the CDR3 is TGCGCCAGCAGTCCCGGGCGAGGGGTCACTGAAGCTTTCTTT. The encoded protein is CASSPGRGVTEAFF.

On this clone itself: Compared with germline, one end of the junction differs, possibly owing to a read error. The V gene is TRBV7-7, the J gene TRBJ1-2; 9 bases fit TRBD1. Germline-derived CDR1 and CDR2 are SSHAT and FNYEAQ (reference sequence). The CDR3 length is 16 residues. CDR3 DNA sequence: TGTGCTAGCATCTCAGGGACAGGGAGTTTCCACTATGGCTACACCTTC. Translated: CASISGTGSFHYGYTF.

The genes are TRBV5-1 and TRBJ2-3, with D perhaps given as TRBD1 or TRBD2 (5 bases each). CDR1 and CDR2 (germline): SGHRS, YFSETQ. The CDR3 totals 15 residues. V dropped 4 bases and J dropped 2 bases, with 14 bases sitting between them. CDR3 DNA sequence: TGCGCCAGCAGCGAGGGCCAGGGATTCACAGATACGCAGTATTTT. It yields the protein CASSEGQGFTDTQYF.

This clone has at least ten counts. Other DNA sequences in this sample translate to the same CDR3. The rearrangement links TRBV20-1 to TRBJ2-3; no clear D. In germline, CDR1 is DFQATT, CDR2 SNEGSKA (reference sequence). V was shortened by 4 bases and J by 3 bases, with 2 bases between the two germline ends. The CDR3 is 10 amino acids. CDR3 in amino acids: CSAKTDTQYF. DNA for the CDR3: TGCAGTGCTAAAACAGATACGCAGTATTTT.

This clone was seen a single time. V and J are TRBV5-1 and TRBJ1-5; tentatively, D is TRBD1 (5 bases). Trimming pared 0 bases from V and 3 bases from J, leaving 13 bases between. The CDR3 runs to 16 residues. Germline CDR1 and CDR2: SGHRS and YFSETQ. The CDR3 bases are TGCGCCAGCAGCTTGGACGCCGACAGCTTCAATCAGCCCCAGCATTTT. It is translated as CASSLDADSFNQPQHF.

This clone has only one observation. The J gene is TRBJ2-1, the V gene TRBV7-3, with TRBD2 as a possible D gene (5 bases). Per the germline V gene, CDR1 is SGHTA and CDR2 is FQGTGA. V lost 3 bases and J lost 1, with 7 bases in between. The CDR3 has 14 amino acids. The CDR3 is CASSFAGSYNEQFF. CDR3 DNA: TGTGCCAGCAGCTTCGCGGGTTCCTACAATGAGCAGTTCTTC.

This chain uses TRBV7-2 with TRBJ1-2, with D perhaps matching TRBD1 (6 bases). The ends were cut back, 2 bases at V and 8 bases at J, with 9 bases in the middle. CDR1 SGHTA and CDR2 FQGNSA come from the germline V gene. This CDR3 has 12 residues. CDR3: CASSLRTAGYTF. Here the CDR3 DNA reads TGTGCCAGCAGCTTACGGACAGCAGGCTACACCTTC.

In its sample, this clone was seen a few times. The V and J genes are TRBV19 and TRBJ1-1; D possibly corresponds to TRBD1 (5 bases). Trimming left V 1 base short and J 11 bases short, with 17 bases between. This CDR3 contains 14 residues. Germline assignment: CDR1 LNHDA and CDR2 SQIVND (reference sequence). The CDR3, as DNA: TGTGCCAGTAGTATAGTCCGGGGGATGGGGCATGCTTTCTTT. It translates to CASSIVRGMGHAFF.

This chain connects TRBV29-1 to TRBJ2-2; D is uncertain. The CDR3 extends over 14 amino acids. The V gene lost 6 bases and the J gene lost 0 bases, with 11 bases spanning the gap. In germline, CDR1 is SQVTM, CDR2 ANQGSEA. DNA for the CDR3: TGCAGCGTCGCCGTGCCCCCGAACACCGGGGAGCTGTTTTTT. This sequence encodes CSVAVPPNTGELFF.